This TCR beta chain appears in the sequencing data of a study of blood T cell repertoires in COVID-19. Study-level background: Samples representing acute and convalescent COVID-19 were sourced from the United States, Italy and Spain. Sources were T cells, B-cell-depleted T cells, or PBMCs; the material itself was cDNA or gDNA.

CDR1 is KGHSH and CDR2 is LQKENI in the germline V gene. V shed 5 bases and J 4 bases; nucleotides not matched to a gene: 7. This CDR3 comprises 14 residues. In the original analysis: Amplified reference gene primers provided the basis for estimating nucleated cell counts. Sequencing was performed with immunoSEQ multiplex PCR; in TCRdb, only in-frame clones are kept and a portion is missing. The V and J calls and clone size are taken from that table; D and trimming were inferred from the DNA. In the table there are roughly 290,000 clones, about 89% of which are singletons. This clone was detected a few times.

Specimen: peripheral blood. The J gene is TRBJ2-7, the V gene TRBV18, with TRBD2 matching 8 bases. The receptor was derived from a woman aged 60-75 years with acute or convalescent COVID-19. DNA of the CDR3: TGTGCCAGCTCAGGCGGCAGCGGGGGATACGAGCAGTACTTC. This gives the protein CASSGGSGGYEQYF.